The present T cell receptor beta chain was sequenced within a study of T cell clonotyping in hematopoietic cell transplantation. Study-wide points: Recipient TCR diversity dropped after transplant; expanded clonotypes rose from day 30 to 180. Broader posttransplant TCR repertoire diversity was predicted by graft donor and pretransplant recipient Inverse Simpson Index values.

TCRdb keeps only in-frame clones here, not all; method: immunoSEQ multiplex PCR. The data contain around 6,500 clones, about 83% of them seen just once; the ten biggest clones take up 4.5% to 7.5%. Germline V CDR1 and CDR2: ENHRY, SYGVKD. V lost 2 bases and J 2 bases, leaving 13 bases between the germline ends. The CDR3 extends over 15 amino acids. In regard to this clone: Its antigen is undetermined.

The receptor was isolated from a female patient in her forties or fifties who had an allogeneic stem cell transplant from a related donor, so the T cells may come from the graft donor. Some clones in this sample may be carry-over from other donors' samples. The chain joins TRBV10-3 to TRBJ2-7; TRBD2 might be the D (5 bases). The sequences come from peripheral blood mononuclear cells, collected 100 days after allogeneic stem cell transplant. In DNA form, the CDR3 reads TGTGCCATCAGTGAGGCTGATAGCGTACCCTACGAGCAGTACTTC. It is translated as CAISEADSVPYEQYF.